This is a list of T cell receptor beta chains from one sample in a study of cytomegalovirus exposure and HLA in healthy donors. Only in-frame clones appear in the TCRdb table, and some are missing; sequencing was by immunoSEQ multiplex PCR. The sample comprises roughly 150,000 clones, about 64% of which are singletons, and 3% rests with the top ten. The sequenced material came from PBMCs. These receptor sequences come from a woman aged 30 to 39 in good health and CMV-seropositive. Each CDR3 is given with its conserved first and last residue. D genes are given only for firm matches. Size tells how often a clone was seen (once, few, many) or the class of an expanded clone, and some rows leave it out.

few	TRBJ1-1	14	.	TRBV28	TGTGCCAGCAGAACATTACAGGGGAACACTGAAGCTTTCTTT	CASRTLQGNTEAFF
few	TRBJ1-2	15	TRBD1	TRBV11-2	TGTGCCAGCAGCTTAGGGGCAGGGGGCTCTTATGGCTACACCTTC	CASSLGAGGSYGYTF
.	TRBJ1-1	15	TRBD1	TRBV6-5	TGTGCCAGCAGACCCCAGGGGGGAACGGACACTGAAGCTTTCTTT	CASRPQGGTDTEAFF
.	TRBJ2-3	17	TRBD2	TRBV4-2	TGTGCCAGCAGCCAAGGGCTGCTAGCGGGTCGCACAGATACGCAGTATTTT	CASSQGLLAGRTDTQYF
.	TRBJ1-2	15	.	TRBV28	TGTGCCAGCAGCTTCCCCCAGTCCCGGGGCTATGGCTACACCTTC	CASSFPQSRGYGYTF
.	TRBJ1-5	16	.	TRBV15	TGTGCCACCAGCAGAGATTCGACGGGGGGGAACCAGCCCCAGCATTTT	CATSRDSTGGNQPQHF
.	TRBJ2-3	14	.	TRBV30	TGTGCCTGGAATTGGGACTGGTCGACAGATACGCAGTATTTT	CAWNWDWSTDTQYF
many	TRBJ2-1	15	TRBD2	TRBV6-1	TGTGCCAGCAGCGGGCTAGCGGGGGGGTCTAATGAGCAGTTCTTC	CASSGLAGGSNEQFF
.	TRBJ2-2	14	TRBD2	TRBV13	TGTGCCAGCAGCACGGGACTAGCGAGCGGGGAGCTGTTTTTT	CASSTGLASGELFF
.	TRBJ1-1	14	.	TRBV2	TGTGCCAGCAAACCGGGAGGGCGGAACACTGAAGCTTTCTTT	CASKPGGRNTEAFF
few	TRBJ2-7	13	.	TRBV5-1	TGCGCCAGCAGCCCGGGGGACTCCTACGAGCAGTACTTC	CASSPGDSYEQYF
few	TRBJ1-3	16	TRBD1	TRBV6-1	TGTGCCAGCAGTGAAGCGAAGGGGGCCTCTGGAAACACCATATATTTT	CASSEAKGASGNTIYF
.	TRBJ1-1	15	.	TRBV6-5	TGTGCCAGCAGTTACAGGCAGGGGAGGAACACTGAAGCTTTCTTT	CASSYRQGRNTEAFF
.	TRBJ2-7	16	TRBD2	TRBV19	TGTGCCAGTAGTATTCTCTTTAGCGGGGGATCCTACGAGCAGTACTTC	CASSILFSGGSYEQYF
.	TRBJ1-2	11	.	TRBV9	TGTGCCAGCACGAGCAACTATGGCTACACCTTC	CASTSNYGYTF
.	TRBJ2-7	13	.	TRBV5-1	TGCGCCAGCAGCTCGGGGTTCTCCTACGAGCAGTACTTC	CASSSGFSYEQYF
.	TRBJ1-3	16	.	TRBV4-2	TGTGCCAGCAGCCAAGGATCCGGGAGCTCTGGAAACACCATATATTTT	CASSQGSGSSGNTIYF
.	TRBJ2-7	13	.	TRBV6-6	TGTGCCAGCAGTATCATCTCCGGTGGCGAGCAGTACTTC	CASSIISGGEQYF
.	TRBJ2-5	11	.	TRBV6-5	TGTGCCAGCCGGAGGGAAGAGACCCAGTACTTC	CASRREETQYF
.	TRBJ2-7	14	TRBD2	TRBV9	TGTGCCAGCAGCTTTGGACTAGAATCCTACGAGCAGTACTTC	CASSFGLESYEQYF
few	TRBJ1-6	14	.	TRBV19	TGTGCCAGTAGTGTCCAGGGGCTACGTTCACCCCTCCACTTT	CASSVQGLRSPLHF
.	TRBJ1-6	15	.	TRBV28	TGTGCCAGCAGTTTCGGGACATTTGGAAATTCACCCCTCCACTTT	CASSFGTFGNSPLHF
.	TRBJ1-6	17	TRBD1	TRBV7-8	TGTGCCAGCAGCTCGGCCCGACAGGGGGCTTGGTATTCACCCCTCCACTTT	CASSSARQGAWYSPLHF
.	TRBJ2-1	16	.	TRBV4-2	TGTGCCAGCAGCCAAAGGACTACAAGATCCTACAATGAGCAGTTCTTC	CASSQRTTRSYNEQFF
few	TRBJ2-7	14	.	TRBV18	TGTGCCAGCTCACCTTATTCAGGGCTATCCGAGCAGTACTTC	CASSPYSGLSEQYF
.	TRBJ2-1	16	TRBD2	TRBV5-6	TGTGCCAGCACCCGGACTAGCGGGAGGTTCTACAATGAGCAGTTCTTC	CASTRTSGRFYNEQFF
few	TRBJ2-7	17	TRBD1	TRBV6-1	TGTGCCAGCAGTGCCATTCAGGGGCAGGGGGCGAGGAAAGAGCAGTACTTC	CASSAIQGQGARKEQYF
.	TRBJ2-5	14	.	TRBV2	TGTGCCAGCGGAGGCAGGTCGACCCAAGAGACCCAGTACTTC	CASGGRSTQETQYF
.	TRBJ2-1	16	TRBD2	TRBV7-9	TGTGCCAGCAGCTTAGCGGGGGGGACTAGGTACAATGAGCAGTTCTTC	CASSLAGGTRYNEQFF
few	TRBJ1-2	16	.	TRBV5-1	TGCGCCAGCAGCTTGAATGGTGTCAGGGCTGGTTATGGCTACACCTTC	CASSLNGVRAGYGYTF
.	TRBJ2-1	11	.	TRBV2	TGTGCCAGCACGGAGTACAATGAGCAGTTCTTC	CASTEYNEQFF
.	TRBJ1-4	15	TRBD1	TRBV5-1	TGCGCCAGCAGCTTCTCCGGGACAGGGAATGAAAAACTGTTTTTT	CASSFSGTGNEKLFF
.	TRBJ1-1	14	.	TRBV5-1	TGCGCCAGCAGGTTGCAAGGGGATTACACTGAAGCTTTCTTT	CASRLQGDYTEAFF
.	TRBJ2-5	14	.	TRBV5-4	TGTGCCAGCAGCTTGGTGGCGGGGACGGAGACCCAGTACTTC	CASSLVAGTETQYF
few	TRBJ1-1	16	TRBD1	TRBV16	TGTGCCAGCAGCCAACGGTACAGGGGGCGAGGGACTGAAGCTTTCTTT	CASSQRYRGRGTEAFF
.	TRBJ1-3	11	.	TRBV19	TGTGCCGGCCGTTCTGGAAACACCATATATTTT	CAGRSGNTIYF
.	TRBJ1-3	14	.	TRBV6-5	TGTGCCAGCAGTTACGGCAGGGGCGAAAACACCATATATTTT	CASSYGRGENTIYF
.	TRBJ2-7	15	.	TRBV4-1	TGCGCCAGCAGCCAATTACAGGGTCGGTCTGGCGAGCAGTACTTC	CASSQLQGRSGEQYF
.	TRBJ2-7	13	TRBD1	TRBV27	TGTGCCAGCTCGGGACAGCCAATTTACGAGCAGTACTTC	CASSGQPIYEQYF
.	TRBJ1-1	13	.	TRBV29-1	TGCAGCGCTCGGGAGGCCGGGGACACTGAAGCTTTCTTT	CSAREAGDTEAFF
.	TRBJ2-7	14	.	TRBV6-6	TGTGCCAGCAGTATCAACGGGCGGGCCTACGAGCAGTACTTC	CASSINGRAYEQYF
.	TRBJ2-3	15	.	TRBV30	TGTGCCTGGAGTCCCTCTCCGACTCCCACAGATACGCAGTATTTT	CAWSPSPTPTDTQYF